A selection of T cell receptor beta chains follows, all from one sample in a study of T-cell memory formation after mild COVID-19. In TCRdb, the 5' RACE reads were re-called with MiXCR into one record per CDR3 protein. The table lists 470,000 or so distinct CDR3 sequences, roughly 20% of them singletons. Sequenced: PBMCs or a T cell subset sorted from them (not recorded which). Receptors originate from an adult woman who had mild COVID-19 (a few samples of this study predate the infection). Cell type and time point are not known. Both conserved end residues are part of each CDR3. A D gene is named only where the DNA matches it firmly. Clone size appears in some rows only: once, few, many, or a class for an expanded clone.

d_gene,j_gene,abundance,v_gene,CDR3aa,CDR3nt
TRBD1,TRBJ2-2,few,TRBV7-9,CASSLFQGANTGELFF,TGTGCCAGCAGTCTATTTCAGGGGGCGAACACCGGGGAGCTGTTTTTT
NA,TRBJ2-7,NA,TRBV15,CATLDDSSGEQYF,TGTGCCACCTTGGACGACAGTTCGGGCGAGCAGTACTTC
NA,TRBJ1-4,NA,TRBV3-1,CASSRSTAEKLFF,TGTGCCAGCAGCCGCTCGACAGCGGAAAAACTGTTTTTT
TRBD1,TRBJ2-7,few,TRBV2,CASNPDRGKYEQYF,TGTGCCAGCAACCCAGACAGGGGGAAGTACGAGCAGTACTTC
NA,TRBJ1-1,NA,TRBV4-3,CASSQDTGGEKAFF,TGCGCCAGCAGCCAAGATACGGGAGGGGAGAAAGCTTTCTTT
NA,TRBJ2-1,NA,TRBV19,CASRPLQGSYNEQFF,TGTGCCAGTAGGCCCCTACAGGGTTCCTACAATGAGCAGTTCTTC
NA,TRBJ2-4,few,TRBV7-3,CASSPTPGGIAKNIQYF,TGTGCCAGCAGCCCCACCCCTGGCGGCATAGCCAAAAACATTCAGTACTTC
NA,TRBJ2-7,few,TRBV27,CASSRGVLTYEQYF,TGTGCCAGCTCGAGAGGGGTGCTGACCTACGAGCAGTACTTC
NA,TRBJ2-1,few,TRBV7-3,CASSSPPIHEQFF,TGTGCCAGCAGCTCCCCCCCGATCCATGAGCAGTTCTTC
NA,TRBJ2-3,many,TRBV20-1,CSATRAPTDTQYF,TGCAGTGCTACCCGGGCCCCCACAGATACGCAGTATTTT
TRBD1,TRBJ1-4,NA,TRBV4-1,CASSPLGQAQEKLFF,TGCGCCAGCAGCCCCCTGGGACAGGCGCAGGAAAAACTGTTTTTT
TRBD2,TRBJ2-3,NA,TRBV27,CASRKRLAGVSTDTQYF,TGTGCCAGCAGGAAAAGACTAGCGGGAGTAAGCACAGATACGCAGTATTTT
NA,TRBJ2-3,few,TRBV9,CASSRTPTQGAGTDTQYF,TGTGCCAGCAGTCGTACTCCCACACAGGGTGCGGGCACAGATACGCAGTATTTT
TRBD1,TRBJ2-7,few,TRBV5-1,CASSLGANRGPSYEQYF,TGCGCCAGCAGCTTGGGAGCAAACAGGGGGCCGTCCTACGAGCAGTACTTC
TRBD2,TRBJ2-7,few,TRBV5-1,CVSSFGGAAEQYF,TGCGTCAGCAGCTTCGGGGGGGCGGCCGAGCAGTACTTC
NA,TRBJ2-1,NA,TRBV5-1,CASSRGQLGNEQFF,TGCGCCAGCAGCCGTGGCCAGCTGGGCAATGAGCAGTTCTTC
TRBD1,TRBJ1-4,NA,TRBV30,CAWSTTGGTNEKLFF,TGTGCCTGGAGTACTACAGGGGGAACTAATGAAAAACTGTTTTTT
TRBD2,TRBJ2-1,NA,TRBV19,CASSIATSGEQFF,TGTGCCAGTAGTATAGCGACTAGCGGTGAGCAGTTCTTC
NA,TRBJ1-2,few,TRBV10-2,CASSEPSGLDGYTF,TGCGCCAGCAGTGAGCCCTCGGGACTCGACGGCTACACCTTC
NA,TRBJ1-6,NA,TRBV6-6,CATTSQGRGNSPLHF,TGTGCCACCACAAGCCAGGGGCGCGGTAATTCACCCCTCCACTTT
NA,TRBJ2-5,once,TRBV4-3,CASSQDVGSGTQYF,TGCGCCAGCAGCCAAGATGTCGGCTCCGGGACCCAGTACTTC
NA,TRBJ1-1,few,TRBV4-1,CASSQSFPAANTEAFF,TGCGCCAGCAGCCAATCATTTCCTGCAGCGAACACTGAAGCTTTCTTT
NA,TRBJ2-3,NA,TRBV14,CASSQQGIGDTQYF,TGTGCCAGCAGCCAACAGGGTATCGGAGATACGCAGTATTTT
TRBD2,TRBJ2-1,few,TRBV7-9,CASSIWTSPYEQFF,TGTGCCAGCAGCATTTGGACTAGCCCGTATGAGCAGTTCTTC
TRBD2,TRBJ2-4,NA,TRBV29-1,CSVGSGGANIQYF,TGCAGCGTTGGGTCGGGGGGGGCAAACATTCAGTACTTC
TRBD1,TRBJ1-1,few,TRBV5-1,CASSPTGGTTTEAFF,TGCGCCAGCAGCCCTACAGGGGGCACTACCACTGAAGCTTTCTTT
NA,TRBJ2-3,few,TRBV4-1,CASSPTEAVGVDTQYF,TGCGCCAGCAGCCCTACAGAGGCTGTGGGGGTAGATACGCAGTATTTT
NA,TRBJ2-5,few,TRBV10-3,CAAGPPGYQETQYF,TGTGCCGCAGGCCCCCCGGGCTACCAAGAGACCCAGTACTTC
NA,TRBJ1-2,few,TRBV4-1,CASSLRGYDGYTF,TGCGCCAGCAGCCTTCGGGGATACGATGGCTACACCTTC
NA,TRBJ2-7,NA,TRBV12-3/TRBV12-4,CASSYWTEGEQYF,TGTGCCAGCAGTTACTGGACTGAGGGGGAGCAGTACTTC
TRBD1,TRBJ2-3,few,TRBV20-1,CSARDRTGGDTQYF,TGCAGTGCTAGAGATCGGACAGGAGGAGATACGCAGTATTTT
TRBD2,TRBJ2-3,few,TRBV5-5,CASSLGLARDTQYF,TGTGCCAGCAGCTTGGGACTAGCGAGAGATACGCAGTATTTT
TRBD2,TRBJ2-7,few,TRBV11-2,CASSLDGWGLAGRTYEQYF,TGTGCCAGCAGCTTAGACGGTTGGGGACTAGCGGGCCGTACCTACGAGCAGTACTTC
NA,TRBJ1-1,NA,TRBV5-4,CASSFGGRDTEAFF,TGTGCCAGCAGCTTTGGGGGGAGGGACACTGAAGCTTTCTTT
TRBD2,TRBJ2-1,few,TRBV7-2,CASSSVAGVLSDEQFF,TGTGCCAGCAGCTCCGTAGCGGGAGTACTAAGCGATGAGCAGTTCTTC
NA,TRBJ2-7,NA,TRBV11-3,CASSLVLSAGPTYEQYF,TGTGCCAGCAGCTTAGTTTTATCGGCGGGTCCTACCTACGAGCAGTACTTC
TRBD2,TRBJ2-3,NA,TRBV7-8,CASSTRPQAGGRDTQYF,TGTGCCAGCAGCACTCGGCCTCAGGCGGGGGGGAGAGATACGCAGTATTTT
NA,TRBJ2-1,NA,TRBV20-1,CSARDTRGNYNEQFF,TGCAGTGCTAGAGATACTCGGGGAAACTACAATGAGCAGTTCTTC
NA,TRBJ2-7,few,TRBV25-1,CASKPGTTYEQYF,TGTGCCAGCAAGCCGGGGACAACCTACGAGCAGTACTTC
NA,TRBJ1-1,NA,TRBV15,CATSRDGEGRGVTEAFF,TGTGCCACCAGCAGAGACGGGGAGGGCAGGGGTGTAACTGAAGCTTTCTTT
NA,TRBJ1-1,few,TRBV18,CASSPVARSEAFF,TGTGCCAGCTCACCCGTGGCGCGCTCTGAAGCTTTCTTT
TRBD2,TRBJ2-1,few,TRBV11-2,CASSHGLAGGSEQFF,TGTGCCAGCAGCCACGGACTAGCGGGGGGGAGTGAGCAGTTCTTC
NA,TRBJ1-1,NA,TRBV7-9,CASSLSAGSLAEAFF,TGTGCCAGCAGCTTATCGGCAGGGAGTTTGGCTGAAGCTTTCTTT
NA,TRBJ1-2,many,TRBV3-1,CASSRGRVDGYTF,TGTGCCAGCAGCCGAGGCAGGGTGGATGGCTACACCTTC
NA,TRBJ2-6,few,TRBV12-3/TRBV12-4,CASRQTQGQVSGANVLTF,TGTGCCAGCAGACAAACACAGGGTCAAGTCTCTGGGGCCAACGTCCTGACTTTC
TRBD1,TRBJ1-1,many,TRBV7-3,CASSLAQGDTEAFF,TGTGCCAGCAGCCTGGCACAGGGGGACACTGAAGCTTTCTTT
NA,TRBJ1-6,few,TRBV2,CASSEVETFYNSPLHF,TGTGCCAGCAGTGAAGTGGAAACCTTTTATAATTCACCCCTCCACTTT
TRBD1,TRBJ2-7,NA,TRBV16,CASSQTGGWTYEQYF,TGTGCCAGCAGCCAAACAGGGGGCTGGACCTACGAGCAGTACTTC
NA,TRBJ2-3,many,TRBV29-1,CSVKQGTSTDTQYF,TGCAGCGTTAAACAGGGAACTAGCACAGATACGCAGTATTTT
NA,TRBJ2-7,NA,TRBV27,CASSSLMRNEQYF,TGTGCCAGCAGTTCGTTGATGAGAAACGAGCAGTACTTC